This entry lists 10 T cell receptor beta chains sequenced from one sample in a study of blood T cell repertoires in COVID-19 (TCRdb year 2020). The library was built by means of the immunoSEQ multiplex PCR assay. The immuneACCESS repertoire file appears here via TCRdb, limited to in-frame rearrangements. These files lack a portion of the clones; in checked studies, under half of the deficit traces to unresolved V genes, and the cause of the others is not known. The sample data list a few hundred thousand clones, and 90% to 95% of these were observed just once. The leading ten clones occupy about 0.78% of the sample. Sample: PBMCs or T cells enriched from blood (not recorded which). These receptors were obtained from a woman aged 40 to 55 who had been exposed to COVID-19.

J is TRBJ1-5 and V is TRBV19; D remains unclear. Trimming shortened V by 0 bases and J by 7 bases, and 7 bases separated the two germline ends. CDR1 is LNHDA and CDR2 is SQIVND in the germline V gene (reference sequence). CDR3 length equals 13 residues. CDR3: CASSIERYQPQHF. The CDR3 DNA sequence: TGTGCCAGTAGTATAGAGAGGTACCAGCCCCAGCATTTT.

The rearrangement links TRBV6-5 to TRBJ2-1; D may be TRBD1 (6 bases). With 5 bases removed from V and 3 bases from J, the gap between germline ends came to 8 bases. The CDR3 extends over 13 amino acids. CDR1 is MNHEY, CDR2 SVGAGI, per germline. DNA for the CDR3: TGTGCCAGCAGTAAGACAGGCTACAATGAGCAGTTCTTC. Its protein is CASSKTGYNEQFF.

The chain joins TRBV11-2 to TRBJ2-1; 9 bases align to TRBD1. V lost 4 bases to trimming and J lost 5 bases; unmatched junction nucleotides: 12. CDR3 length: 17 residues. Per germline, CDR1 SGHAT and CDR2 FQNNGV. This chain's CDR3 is CASSSELQGARDNEQFF. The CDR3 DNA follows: TGTGCCAGCAGCTCCGAATTACAGGGGGCTCGGGACAATGAGCAGTTCTTC.

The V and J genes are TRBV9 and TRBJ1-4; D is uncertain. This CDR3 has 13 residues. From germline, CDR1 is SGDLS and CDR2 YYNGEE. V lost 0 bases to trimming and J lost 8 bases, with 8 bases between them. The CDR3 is CASSVGLEEKLFF. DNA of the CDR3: TGTGCCAGCAGCGTAGGACTAGAAGAAAAACTGTTTTTT. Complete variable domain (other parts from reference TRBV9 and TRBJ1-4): DSGVTQTPKHLITATGQRVTLRCSPRSGDLSVYWYQQSLDQGLQFLIQYYNGEERAKGNILERFSAQQFPDLHSELNLSSLELGDSALYFCASSVGLEEKLFFGSGTQLSVL.

The CDR3 is CASRRQGSAYEQYF. CDR3 sequence (DNA): TGTGCCAGTCGCCGACAGGGATCAGCTTACGAGCAGTACTTC. This sequence joins TRBV19 and TRBJ2-7; 7 nucleotides agree with TRBD1. The V gene's germline CDR1 is LNHDA and CDR2 SQIVND (reference sequence). This CDR3 comprises 14 residues. The V segment lost 8 bases and the J segment 4 bases; nucleotides outside the gene matches: 11.

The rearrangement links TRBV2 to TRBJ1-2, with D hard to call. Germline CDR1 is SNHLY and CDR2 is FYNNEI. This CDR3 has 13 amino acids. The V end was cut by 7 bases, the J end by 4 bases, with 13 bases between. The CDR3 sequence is CASNWPRGYGYTF. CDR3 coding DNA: TGTGCCAGCAATTGGCCCCGAGGCTATGGCTACACCTTC.

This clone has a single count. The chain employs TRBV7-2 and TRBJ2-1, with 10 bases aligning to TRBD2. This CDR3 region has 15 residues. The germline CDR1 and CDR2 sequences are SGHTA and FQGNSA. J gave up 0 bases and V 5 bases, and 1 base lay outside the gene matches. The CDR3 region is CASSTSGTSYNEQFF. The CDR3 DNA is TGTGCCAGCAGCACTAGCGGGACCTCCTACAATGAGCAGTTCTTC.

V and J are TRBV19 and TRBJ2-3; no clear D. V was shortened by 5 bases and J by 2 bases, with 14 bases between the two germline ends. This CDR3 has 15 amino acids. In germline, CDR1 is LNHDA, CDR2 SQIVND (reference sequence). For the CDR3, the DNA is TGTGCCAGTAGTTCAGTCGACAAATACACAGATACGCAGTATTTT. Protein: CASSSVDKYTDTQYF.

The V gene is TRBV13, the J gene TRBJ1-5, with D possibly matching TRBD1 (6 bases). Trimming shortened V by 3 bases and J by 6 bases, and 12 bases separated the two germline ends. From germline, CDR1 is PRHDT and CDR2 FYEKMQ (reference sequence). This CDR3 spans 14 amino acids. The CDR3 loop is CASSFRGFGQPQHF. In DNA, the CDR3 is TGTGCCAGCAGCTTCAGGGGATTCGGTCAGCCCCAGCATTTT.

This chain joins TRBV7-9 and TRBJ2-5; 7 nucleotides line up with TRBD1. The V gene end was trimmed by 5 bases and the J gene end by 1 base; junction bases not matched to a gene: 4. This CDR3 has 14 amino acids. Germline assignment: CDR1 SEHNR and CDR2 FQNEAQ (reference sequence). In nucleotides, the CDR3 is TGTGCCAGCAGCGCAGACAGGGCCCAAGAGACCCAGTACTTC. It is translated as CASSADRAQETQYF.